The clone carrying this TCR beta chain was observed a handful of times. This record comes from a study of human T cells and chemical hapten exposure. The time point here: patch test 2, 6 weeks after DPC sensitization. Treatment described: therapeutic diphenylcyclopropenone sensitization with weekly scalp DPC. Individual cDNA molecules (in the library) carried attached unique molecular identifiers. Each CDR3 protein is one row after TCRdb ran MiXCR on the RACE reads. The profile covers 350,000 to 400,000 distinct CDR3 sequences, with around 6% appearing a single time and around 5.8% taken by the ten largest. The CDR3 is 18 amino acids. The V gene lost 4 bases and the J gene lost 5 bases, with 26 bases spanning the gap.

This chain links TRBV12-3 or TRBV12-4 with TRBJ1-2, with a possible D match to TRBD1 (6 bases). The material sequenced was whole blood, taken in connection with sensitization to the hapten diphenylcyclopropenone (DPC). The receptor was isolated from a woman younger than 30 with alopecia areata. Some clones in this sample may be carry-over from other donors' samples. CDR3 nucleotides: TGTGCCAGCAGTTCGCCGACAGGCATCCAATTTGAGGGGTATGGCTACACCTTC. Residues: CASSSPTGIQFEGYGYTF.